This TCR beta chain is from a study of cytomegalovirus exposure and HLA in healthy donors. Study as a whole: A later analysis reported the same platform for the 120 validation repertoires and the 666 first-cohort repertoires. General study findings and limits: Many donors shared some public TCRs, even though most TCR sequences were rare.

TCRdb keeps only in-frame clones here, not all; method: immunoSEQ multiplex PCR. The data show about 360,000 clones, 86% seen once. Remarks on this clone: What it recognizes is unknown.

The sample comprised PBMCs. This sequence originates from a woman between 18 and 29 years old in good health and CMV-seronegative.

The CDR3 DNA is TGTGCCAGCAGCTCGGGGGAACTACAGACGAACACTGAAGCTTTCTTT. Translation gives CASSSGELQTNTEAFF. The J gene is TRBJ1-1, the V gene TRBV7-9; tentatively, D is TRBD1 (5 bases). The V end was cut by 4 bases, the J end by 1 base, with 16 bases between. CDR1 and CDR2 from the germline V gene are SEHNR and FQNEAQ (reference sequence). The CDR3 is 16 residues long.